This is a list of T cell receptor beta chains from one sample in a study of T cell repertoires in cytomegalovirus infection. TCRdb reanalysed the reads using MiXCR and keeps one entry per CDR3 protein. The sample carries roughly 220,000 distinct CDR3 sequences, about 38% recorded once. These receptors have no known antigen. The source was CD8+ T cells from cultured PBMCs, collected from culture after CMV antigen stimulation. The receptors derive from a human donor in good health (CMV status not recorded). Some clones in this sample may be carry-over from other donors' samples. The CDR3 runs from the conserved cysteine through the conserved F or W. Each record gives: V gene, D gene, clone size, J gene, CDR3 protein, CDR3 DNA. The D gene is left open where the match is weak. Part of the rows lack a size; the others show once, few, many or a class for expanded clones.

v_call: TRBV20-1
d_call: TRBD1
clone_size: -
j_call: TRBJ2-3
cdr3_aa: CSARELTGDQNTQYF
cdr3_nt: TGCAGTGCTAGAGAACTGACAGGGGACCAGAATACGCAGTATTTT

v_call: TRBV7-2
d_call: -
clone_size: -
j_call: TRBJ2-7
cdr3_aa: CASSLGGAAAYEQYF
cdr3_nt: TGTGCCAGCAGCTTAGGGGGGGCTGCCGCCTACGAGCAGTACTTC

v_call: TRBV7-3
d_call: -
clone_size: few
j_call: TRBJ1-2
cdr3_aa: CASSPSGGNGDGYTF
cdr3_nt: TGTGCCAGCAGCCCCTCGGGGGGGAATGGTGATGGCTACACCTTC

v_call: TRBV7-8
d_call: -
clone_size: -
j_call: TRBJ1-5
cdr3_aa: CASSLAGQRRHSPQHF
cdr3_nt: TGTGCCAGCAGCTTAGCCGGACAGAGGCGACATTCGCCCCAGCATTTT

v_call: TRBV7-9
d_call: -
clone_size: many
j_call: TRBJ2-4
cdr3_aa: CASSLDGGLGAKNIQYF
cdr3_nt: TGTGCCAGCAGCTTAGATGGAGGATTGGGCGCCAAAAACATTCAGTACTTC

v_call: TRBV28
d_call: -
clone_size: -
j_call: TRBJ1-1
cdr3_aa: CASSLSDTGTEAFF
cdr3_nt: TGTGCCAGCAGTTTATCGGACACGGGGACTGAAGCTTTCTTT

v_call: TRBV12-3/TRBV12-4
d_call: -
clone_size: -
j_call: TRBJ1-5
cdr3_aa: CASSLGPDNQPQHF
cdr3_nt: TGTGCCAGCAGCCTCGGCCCGGACAATCAGCCCCAGCATTTT

v_call: TRBV7-3
d_call: TRBD2
clone_size: -
j_call: TRBJ2-7
cdr3_aa: CASSPTSGSGEQYF
cdr3_nt: TGTGCCAGCAGCCCGACTAGCGGGAGTGGCGAGCAGTACTTC

v_call: TRBV7-3
d_call: TRBD1
clone_size: few
j_call: TRBJ2-1
cdr3_aa: CASSWDRGYNEQFF
cdr3_nt: TGTGCCAGCAGCTGGGACAGGGGTTACAATGAGCAGTTCTTC

v_call: TRBV9
d_call: -
clone_size: once
j_call: TRBJ2-1
cdr3_aa: CASSVRTSHDNEQFF
cdr3_nt: TGTGCCAGCAGCGTTCGGACCTCCCACGACAATGAGCAGTTCTTC

v_call: TRBV7-3
d_call: -
clone_size: few
j_call: TRBJ1-1
cdr3_aa: CASSPSGRDTEAFF
cdr3_nt: TGTGCCAGCAGCCCGTCGGGCAGGGACACTGAAGCTTTCTTT

v_call: TRBV27
d_call: -
clone_size: -
j_call: TRBJ1-5
cdr3_aa: CASSLSPGQPQHF
cdr3_nt: TGTGCCAGCAGTTTAAGCCCGGGTCAGCCCCAGCATTTT

v_call: TRBV7-9
d_call: TRBD2
clone_size: -
j_call: TRBJ2-7
cdr3_aa: CASSPRTSGGSAYEQYF
cdr3_nt: TGTGCCAGCAGCCCGCGGACTAGCGGGGGGTCCGCTTACGAGCAGTACTTC

v_call: TRBV14
d_call: -
clone_size: -
j_call: TRBJ2-1
cdr3_aa: CASSLGYYYNEQFF
cdr3_nt: TGTGCCAGCAGCCTTGGGTACTACTACAATGAGCAGTTCTTC

v_call: TRBV5-4
d_call: TRBD2
clone_size: -
j_call: TRBJ2-3
cdr3_aa: CASSSAGLAGGTDTQYF
cdr3_nt: TGTGCCAGCAGCTCCGCCGGACTAGCGGGAGGCACAGATACGCAGTATTTT

v_call: TRBV2
d_call: TRBD2
clone_size: -
j_call: TRBJ2-1
cdr3_aa: CASKGRVNEQFF
cdr3_nt: TGTGCCAGCAAAGGGAGGGTCAATGAGCAGTTCTTC

v_call: TRBV12-5
d_call: -
clone_size: few
j_call: TRBJ2-6
cdr3_aa: CASGLPLLTEPISGANVLTF
cdr3_nt: TGTGCTAGTGGTTTGCCCCTCCTGACAGAACCCATCTCTGGGGCCAACGTCCTGACTTTC

v_call: TRBV15
d_call: -
clone_size: few
j_call: TRBJ1-1
cdr3_aa: CATSRWNTEAFF
cdr3_nt: TGTGCCACCAGCCGATGGAACACTGAAGCTTTCTTT

v_call: TRBV3-1
d_call: TRBD1
clone_size: -
j_call: TRBJ2-7
cdr3_aa: CASSRTTGGMGGSSYEQYF
cdr3_nt: TGTGCCAGCAGCCGAACGACAGGGGGGATGGGGGGGAGCTCCTACGAGCAGTACTTC

v_call: TRBV7-3
d_call: TRBD1
clone_size: -
j_call: TRBJ2-1
cdr3_aa: CASSPTGQVDEQFF
cdr3_nt: TGTGCCAGCAGCCCCACGGGACAGGTCGATGAGCAGTTCTTC

v_call: TRBV2
d_call: -
clone_size: -
j_call: TRBJ1-2
cdr3_aa: CASTDPGESYGYTF
cdr3_nt: TGTGCCAGCACTGACCCAGGGGAGAGCTATGGCTACACCTTC

v_call: TRBV27
d_call: -
clone_size: -
j_call: TRBJ2-4
cdr3_aa: CASSAGGRPYDIQYF
cdr3_nt: TGTGCCAGCAGTGCCGGGGGCCGCCCTTACGACATTCAGTACTTC

v_call: TRBV7-4
d_call: TRBD1
clone_size: -
j_call: TRBJ2-5
cdr3_aa: CASSGQGQETQYF
cdr3_nt: TGTGCCAGCAGCGGACAGGGCCAAGAGACCCAGTACTTC

v_call: TRBV7-9
d_call: TRBD1
clone_size: -
j_call: TRBJ1-5
cdr3_aa: CASSLGGQGASNQPQHF
cdr3_nt: TGTGCCAGCAGCTTAGGCGGACAGGGGGCTAGCAATCAGCCCCAGCATTTT

v_call: TRBV19
d_call: TRBD2
clone_size: -
j_call: TRBJ2-3
cdr3_aa: CASSIFSGGSTDTQYF
cdr3_nt: TGTGCCAGTAGTATCTTCAGCGGGGGGAGCACAGATACGCAGTATTTT

v_call: TRBV7-9
d_call: -
clone_size: few
j_call: TRBJ1-5
cdr3_aa: CASSLLRPRARVSNQPQHF
cdr3_nt: TGTGCCAGCAGCTTACTCCGGCCCAGGGCACGGGTAAGCAATCAGCCCCAGCATTTT